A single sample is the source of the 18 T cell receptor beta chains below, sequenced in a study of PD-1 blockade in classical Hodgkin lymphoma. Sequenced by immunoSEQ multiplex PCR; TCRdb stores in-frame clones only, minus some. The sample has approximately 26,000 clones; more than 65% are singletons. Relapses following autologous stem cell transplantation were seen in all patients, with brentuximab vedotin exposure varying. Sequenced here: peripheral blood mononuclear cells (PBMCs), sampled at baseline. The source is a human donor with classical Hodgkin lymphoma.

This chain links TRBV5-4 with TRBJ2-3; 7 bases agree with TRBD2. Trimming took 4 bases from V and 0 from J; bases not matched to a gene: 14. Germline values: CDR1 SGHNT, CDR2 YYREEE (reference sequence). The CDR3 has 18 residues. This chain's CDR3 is CASSPILSSGGSTDTQYF. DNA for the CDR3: TGTGCCAGCAGCCCTATCTTGAGTTCGGGGGGTAGCACAGATACGCAGTATTTT.

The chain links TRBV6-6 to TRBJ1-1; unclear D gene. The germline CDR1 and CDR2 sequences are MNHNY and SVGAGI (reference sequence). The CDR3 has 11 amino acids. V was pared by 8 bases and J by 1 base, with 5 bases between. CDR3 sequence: CASLRNTEAFF. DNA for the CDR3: TGTGCCAGCTTACGGAACACTGAAGCTTTCTTT.

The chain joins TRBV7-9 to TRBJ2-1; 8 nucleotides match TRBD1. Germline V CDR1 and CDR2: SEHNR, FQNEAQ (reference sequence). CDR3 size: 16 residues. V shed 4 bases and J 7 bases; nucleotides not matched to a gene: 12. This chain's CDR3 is CASSSLTGEMWNEQFF. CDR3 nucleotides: TGTGCCAGCAGCTCTTTGACAGGGGAAATGTGGAATGAGCAGTTCTTC.

The CDR3 DNA follows: TGTGCCAGTAGTATAGGACAGGGGTTTGACACCGGGGAGCTGTTTTTT. Translated: CASSIGQGFDTGELFF. The chain employs TRBV19 and TRBJ2-2, with TRBD1 identical over 8 bases. In germline, CDR1 is LNHDA, CDR2 SQIVND (reference sequence). The J segment lost 3 bases and the V segment lost 1 base, leaving 4 bases of the junction unmatched. The CDR3 extends over 16 amino acids. Looking up the rest from reference TRBV19 and TRBJ2-2 gives the full variable domain: DGGITQSPKYLFRKEGQNVTLSCEQNLNHDAMYWYRQDPGQGLRLIYYSQIVNDFQKGDIAEGYSVSREKKESFPLTVTSAQKNPTAFYLCASSIGQGFDTGELFFGEGSRLTVL.

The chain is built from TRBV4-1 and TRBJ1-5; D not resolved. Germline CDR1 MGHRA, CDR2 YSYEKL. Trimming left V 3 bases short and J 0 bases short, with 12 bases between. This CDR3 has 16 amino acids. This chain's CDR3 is CASSQAHPNSNQPQHF. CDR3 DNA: TGCGCCAGCAGCCAGGCCCACCCCAATAGCAATCAGCCCCAGCATTTT.

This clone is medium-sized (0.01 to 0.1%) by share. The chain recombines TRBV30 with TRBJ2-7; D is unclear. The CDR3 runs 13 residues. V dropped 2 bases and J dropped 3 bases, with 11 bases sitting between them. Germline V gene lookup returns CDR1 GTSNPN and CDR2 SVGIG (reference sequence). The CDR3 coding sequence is TGTGCCTGGAGTAGTATAGACCTCTACGAGCAGTACTTC. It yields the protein CAWSSIDLYEQYF.

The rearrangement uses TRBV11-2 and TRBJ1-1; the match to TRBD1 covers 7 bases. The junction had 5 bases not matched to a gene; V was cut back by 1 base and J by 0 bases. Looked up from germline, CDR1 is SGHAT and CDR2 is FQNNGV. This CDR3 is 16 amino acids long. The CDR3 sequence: CASSLALQGMNTEAFF. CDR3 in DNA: TGTGCCAGCAGCTTAGCCCTACAGGGGATGAACACTGAAGCTTTCTTT.

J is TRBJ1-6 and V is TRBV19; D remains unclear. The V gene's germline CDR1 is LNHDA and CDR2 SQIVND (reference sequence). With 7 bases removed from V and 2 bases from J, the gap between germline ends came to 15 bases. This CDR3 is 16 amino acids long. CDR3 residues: CASIEVSGPYNSPLHF. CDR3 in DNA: TGTGCCAGTATTGAAGTATCCGGCCCCTATAATTCACCCCTCCACTTT.

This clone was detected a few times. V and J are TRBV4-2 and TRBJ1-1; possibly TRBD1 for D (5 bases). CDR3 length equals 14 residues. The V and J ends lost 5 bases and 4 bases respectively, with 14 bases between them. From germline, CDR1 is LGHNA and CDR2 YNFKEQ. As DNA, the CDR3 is TGTGCCAGCAGCGCCGGGGGGGTCCTCACTGAAGCTTTCTTT. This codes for CASSAGGVLTEAFF.

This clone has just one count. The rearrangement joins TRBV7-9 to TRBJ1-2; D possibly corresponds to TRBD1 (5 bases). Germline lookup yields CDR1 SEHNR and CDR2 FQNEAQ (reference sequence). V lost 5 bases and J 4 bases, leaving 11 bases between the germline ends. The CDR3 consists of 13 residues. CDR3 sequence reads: CASSPGGIYGYTF. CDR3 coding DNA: TGTGCCAGCAGCCCCGGGGGGATCTATGGCTACACCTTC.

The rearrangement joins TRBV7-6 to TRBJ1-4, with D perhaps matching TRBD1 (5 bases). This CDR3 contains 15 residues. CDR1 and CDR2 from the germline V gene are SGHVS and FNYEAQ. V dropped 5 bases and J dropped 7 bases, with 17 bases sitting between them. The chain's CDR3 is CASSRSIGEGEKLFF. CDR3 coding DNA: TGTGCCAGCAGCCGAAGTATAGGGGAGGGTGAAAAACTGTTTTTT.

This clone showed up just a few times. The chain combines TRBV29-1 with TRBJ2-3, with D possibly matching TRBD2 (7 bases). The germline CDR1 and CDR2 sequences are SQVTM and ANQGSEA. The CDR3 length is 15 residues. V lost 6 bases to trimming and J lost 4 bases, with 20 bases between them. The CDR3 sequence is CSVFGGPPPPDTQYF. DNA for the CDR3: TGCAGCGTCTTCGGGGGGCCTCCCCCCCCAGATACGCAGTATTTT.

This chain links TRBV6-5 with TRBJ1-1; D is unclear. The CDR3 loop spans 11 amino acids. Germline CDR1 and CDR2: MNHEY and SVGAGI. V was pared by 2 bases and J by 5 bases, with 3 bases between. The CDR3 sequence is CASSYGTEAFF. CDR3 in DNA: TGTGCCAGCAGTTACGGGACTGAAGCTTTCTTT.

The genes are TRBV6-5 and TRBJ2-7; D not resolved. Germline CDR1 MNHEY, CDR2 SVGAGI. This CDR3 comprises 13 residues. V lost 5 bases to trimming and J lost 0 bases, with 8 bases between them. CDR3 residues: CASSLMSSYEQYF. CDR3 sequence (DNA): TGTGCCAGCAGTCTAATGAGCTCCTACGAGCAGTACTTC.

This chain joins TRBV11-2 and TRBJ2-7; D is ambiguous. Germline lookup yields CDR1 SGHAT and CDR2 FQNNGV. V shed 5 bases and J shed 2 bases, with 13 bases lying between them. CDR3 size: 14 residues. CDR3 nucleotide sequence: TGTGCCAGCAGCCACGACTCCGCCGCCTACGAGCAGTACTTC. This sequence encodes CASSHDSAAYEQYF.

The CDR3 is CASSLGQGWAGELFF. The CDR3 DNA reads TGTGCCAGCAGCTTGGGACAGGGTTGGGCCGGGGAGCTGTTTTTT. V is TRBV5-8 and J is TRBJ2-2, with 7 bases aligning to TRBD1. The ends lost 0 bases at V and 6 bases at J; junction bases unmatched: 5. Per the germline V gene, CDR1 is SGHTS and CDR2 is YDEGEE. This CDR3 contains 15 residues. Full variable domain (missing parts from reference TRBV5-8 and TRBJ2-2): EAGVTQSPTHLIKTRGQQATLRCSPISGHTSVYWYQQALGLGLQFLLWYDEGEERNRGNFPPRFSGRQFPNYSSELNVNALELEDSALYLCASSLGQGWAGELFFGEGSRLTVL.

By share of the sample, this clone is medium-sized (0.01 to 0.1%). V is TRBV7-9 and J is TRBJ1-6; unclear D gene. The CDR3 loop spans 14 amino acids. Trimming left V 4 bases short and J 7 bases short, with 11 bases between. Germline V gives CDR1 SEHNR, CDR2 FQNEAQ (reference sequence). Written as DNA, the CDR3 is TGTGCCAGCAGCTCCCCCGACCCGAATTCACCCCTCCACTTT. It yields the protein CASSSPDPNSPLHF.

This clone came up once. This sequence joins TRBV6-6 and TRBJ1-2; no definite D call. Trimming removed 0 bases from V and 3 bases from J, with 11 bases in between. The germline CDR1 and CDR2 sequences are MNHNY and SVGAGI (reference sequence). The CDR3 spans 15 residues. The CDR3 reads CASSYSVATHYGYTF. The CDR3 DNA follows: TGTGCCAGCAGTTACTCGGTTGCGACACACTATGGCTACACCTTC.